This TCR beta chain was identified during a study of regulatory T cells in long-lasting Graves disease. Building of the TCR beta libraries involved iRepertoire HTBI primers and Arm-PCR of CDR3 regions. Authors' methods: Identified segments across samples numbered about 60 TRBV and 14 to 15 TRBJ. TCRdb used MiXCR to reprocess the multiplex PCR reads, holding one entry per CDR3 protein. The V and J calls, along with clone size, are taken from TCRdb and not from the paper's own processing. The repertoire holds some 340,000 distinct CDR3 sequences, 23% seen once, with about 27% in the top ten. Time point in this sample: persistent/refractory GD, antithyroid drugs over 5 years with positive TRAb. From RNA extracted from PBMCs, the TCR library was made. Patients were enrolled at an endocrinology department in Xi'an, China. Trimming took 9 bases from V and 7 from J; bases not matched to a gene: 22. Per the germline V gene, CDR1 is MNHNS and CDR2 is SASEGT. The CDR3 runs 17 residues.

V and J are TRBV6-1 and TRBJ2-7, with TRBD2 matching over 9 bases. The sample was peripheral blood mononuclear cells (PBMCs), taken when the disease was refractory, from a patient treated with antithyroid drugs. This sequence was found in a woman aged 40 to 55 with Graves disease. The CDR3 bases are TGTGCCAGTACGCCCGGGGAGACTAGCGGAGCGCTACTAGAGCAGTACTTC. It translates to CASTPGETSGALLEQYF.